The clone carrying this T cell receptor (beta chain) was observed at least ten times. Its specificity is not known. The sample belongs to a study of blood T cells in healthy people across ages. Alongside a J-beta primer mix, a sample-barcoded 5' primer served in a second PCR lasting roughly 6 to 11 cycles. Template switching added a 12-random-nucleotide identifier to every cDNA molecule. TCRdb re-analysed the 5' RACE reads in MiXCR, keeping a single row per CDR3 protein. The repertoire holds 600,000 or so distinct CDR3 sequences, with under 25% as singletons. Study findings and constraints: The unsorted PBMCs prevented any conclusive comparison of naive versus antigen-experienced cells.

CDR1 and CDR2 from the germline V gene are SNHLY and FYNNEI. The CDR3 sequence is 13 residues long. Trimming shortened V by 7 bases and J by 3 bases, and 9 bases separated the two germline ends. At least 6 micrograms of total RNA were extracted per sample. Sequenced sample: blood. The origin of this receptor is a man between 65 and 85 years old in good health. The chain uses TRBV2 and TRBJ2-2; D ambiguous. For the CDR3, the DNA is TGTGCCAGCACCGGGTTTGACACCGGGGAGCTGTTTTTT. It specifies CASTGFDTGELFF.